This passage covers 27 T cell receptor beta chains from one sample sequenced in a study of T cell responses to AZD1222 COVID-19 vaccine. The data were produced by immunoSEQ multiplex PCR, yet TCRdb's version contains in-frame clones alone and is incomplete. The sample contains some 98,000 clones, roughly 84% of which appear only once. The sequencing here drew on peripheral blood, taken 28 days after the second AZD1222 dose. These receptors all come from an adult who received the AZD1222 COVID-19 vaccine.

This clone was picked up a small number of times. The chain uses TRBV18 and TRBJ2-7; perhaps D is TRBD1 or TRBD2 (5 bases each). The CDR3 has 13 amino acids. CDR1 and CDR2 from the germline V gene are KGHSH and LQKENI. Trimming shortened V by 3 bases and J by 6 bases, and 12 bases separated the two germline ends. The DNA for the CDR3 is TGTGCCAGCTCACCCGGGACCCAAGGCGAGCAGTACTTC. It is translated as CASSPGTQGEQYF.

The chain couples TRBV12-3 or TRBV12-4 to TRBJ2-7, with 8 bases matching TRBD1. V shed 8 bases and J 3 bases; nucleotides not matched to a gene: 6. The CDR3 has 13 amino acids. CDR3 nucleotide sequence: TGTGCCAGCGCAATAACAGGGGGCTACGAGCAGTACTTC. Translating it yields CASAITGGYEQYF.

CDR3 in amino acids: CASSSRQGFTGELFF. CDR3 DNA sequence: TGTGCCAGCAGTTCAAGACAGGGGTTCACCGGGGAGCTGTTTTTT. This sequence joins TRBV5-4 and TRBJ2-2; TRBD1 matches 8 bases. The CDR3 has 15 residues. V trimming: 5 bases; J trimming: 4 bases; junction bases outside the gene matches: 7. Germline V gene sequence: CDR1 SGHNT, CDR2 YYREEE (reference sequence).

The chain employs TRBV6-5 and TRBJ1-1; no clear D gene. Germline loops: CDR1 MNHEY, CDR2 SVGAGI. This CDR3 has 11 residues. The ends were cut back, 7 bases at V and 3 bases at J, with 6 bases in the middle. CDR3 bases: TGTGCCAGCATGCGTTACACTGAAGCTTTCTTT. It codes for CASMRYTEAFF.

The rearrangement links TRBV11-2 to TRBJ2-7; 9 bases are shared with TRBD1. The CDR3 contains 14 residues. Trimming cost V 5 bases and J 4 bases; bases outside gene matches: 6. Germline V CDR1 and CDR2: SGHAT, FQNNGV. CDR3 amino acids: CASSTGTGPYEQYF. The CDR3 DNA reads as TGTGCCAGCAGCACCGGGACAGGGCCATACGAGCAGTACTTC.

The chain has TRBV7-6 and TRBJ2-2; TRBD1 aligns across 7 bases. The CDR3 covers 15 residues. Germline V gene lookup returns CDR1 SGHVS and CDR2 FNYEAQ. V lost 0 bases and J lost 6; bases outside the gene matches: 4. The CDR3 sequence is CASSLAQGSSGELFF. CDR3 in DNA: TGTGCCAGCAGCTTAGCACAGGGGTCGTCCGGGGAGCTGTTTTTT.

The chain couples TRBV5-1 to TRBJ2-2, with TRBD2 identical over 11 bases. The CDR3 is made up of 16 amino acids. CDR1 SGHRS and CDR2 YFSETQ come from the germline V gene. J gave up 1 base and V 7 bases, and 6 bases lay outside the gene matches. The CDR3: CASRTGTSGNTGELFF. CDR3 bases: TGCGCCAGCCGTACCGGGACTAGCGGGAACACCGGGGAGCTGTTTTTT.

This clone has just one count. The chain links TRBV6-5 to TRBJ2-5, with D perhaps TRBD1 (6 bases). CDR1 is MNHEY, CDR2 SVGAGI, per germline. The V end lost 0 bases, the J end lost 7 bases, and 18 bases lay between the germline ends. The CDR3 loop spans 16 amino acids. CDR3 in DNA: TGTGCCAGCAGTTACTCGAGTGGGGGCTTTCGGGTGACCCAGTACTTC. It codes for CASSYSSGGFRVTQYF.

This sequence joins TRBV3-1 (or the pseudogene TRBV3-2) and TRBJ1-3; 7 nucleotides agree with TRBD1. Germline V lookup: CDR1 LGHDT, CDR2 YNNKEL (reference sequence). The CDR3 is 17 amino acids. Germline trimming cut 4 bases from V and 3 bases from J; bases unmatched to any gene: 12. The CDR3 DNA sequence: TGTGCCAGCAGCCGACAGACAGGGCGGAAGTTTGGAAACACCATATATTTT. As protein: CASSRQTGRKFGNTIYF.

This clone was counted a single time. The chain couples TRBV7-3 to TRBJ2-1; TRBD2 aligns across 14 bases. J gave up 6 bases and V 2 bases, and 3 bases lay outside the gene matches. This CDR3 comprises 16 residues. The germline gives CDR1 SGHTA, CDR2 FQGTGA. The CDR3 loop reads CASSLSGTSGSNEQFF. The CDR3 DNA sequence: TGTGCCAGCAGCTTATCCGGGACTAGCGGGAGCAATGAGCAGTTCTTC.

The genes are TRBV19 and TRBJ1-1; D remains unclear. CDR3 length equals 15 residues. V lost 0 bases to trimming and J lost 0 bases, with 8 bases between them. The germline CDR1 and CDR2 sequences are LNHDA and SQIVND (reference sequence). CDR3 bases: TGTGCCAGTAGTATAGATCTAAGGGTGAACACTGAAGCTTTCTTT. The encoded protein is CASSIDLRVNTEAFF.

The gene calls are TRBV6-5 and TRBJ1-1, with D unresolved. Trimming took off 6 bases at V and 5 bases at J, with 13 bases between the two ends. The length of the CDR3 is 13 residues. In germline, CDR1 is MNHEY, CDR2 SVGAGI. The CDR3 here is CASRGGFGTEAFF. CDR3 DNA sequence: TGTGCCAGCAGGGGCGGTTTTGGGACTGAAGCTTTCTTT.

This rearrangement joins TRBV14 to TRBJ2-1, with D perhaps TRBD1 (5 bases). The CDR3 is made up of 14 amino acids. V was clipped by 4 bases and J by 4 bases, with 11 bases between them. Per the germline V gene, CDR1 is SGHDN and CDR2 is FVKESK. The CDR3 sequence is CASSPSGAYNEQFF. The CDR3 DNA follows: TGTGCCAGCAGCCCCTCTGGGGCTTACAATGAGCAGTTCTTC.

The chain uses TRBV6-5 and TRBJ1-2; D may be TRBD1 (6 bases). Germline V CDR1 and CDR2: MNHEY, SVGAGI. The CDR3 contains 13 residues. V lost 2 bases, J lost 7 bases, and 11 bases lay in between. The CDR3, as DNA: TGTGCCAGCAGTTACGGTGGGGGGCTTGGCTACACCTTC. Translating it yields CASSYGGGLGYTF.

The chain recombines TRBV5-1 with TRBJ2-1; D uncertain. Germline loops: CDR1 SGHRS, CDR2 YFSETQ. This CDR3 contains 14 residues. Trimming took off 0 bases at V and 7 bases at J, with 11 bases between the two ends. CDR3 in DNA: TGCGCCAGCAGCTTGGACCGACGCGGTAATGAGCAGTTCTTC. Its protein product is CASSLDRRGNEQFF.

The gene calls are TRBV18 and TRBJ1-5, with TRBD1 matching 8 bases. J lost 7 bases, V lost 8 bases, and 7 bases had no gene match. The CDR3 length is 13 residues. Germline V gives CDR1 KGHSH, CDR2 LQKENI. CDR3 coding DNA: TGTGCCAGCCGCGGGACAGGTCAACAGCCCCAGCATTTT. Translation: CASRGTGQQPQHF.

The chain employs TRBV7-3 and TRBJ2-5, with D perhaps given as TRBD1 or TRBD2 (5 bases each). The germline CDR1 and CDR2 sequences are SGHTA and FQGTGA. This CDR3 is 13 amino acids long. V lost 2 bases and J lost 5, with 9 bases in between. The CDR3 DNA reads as TGTGCCAGCAGCTTAGGGGGAAGCGAGACCCAGTACTTC. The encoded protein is CASSLGGSETQYF.

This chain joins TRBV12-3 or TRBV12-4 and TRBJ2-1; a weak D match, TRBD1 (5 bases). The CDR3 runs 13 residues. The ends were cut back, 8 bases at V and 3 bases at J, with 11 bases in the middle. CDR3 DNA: TGTGCCAGCGCTGGGGCGGACTACAATGAGCAGTTCTTC. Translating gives CASAGADYNEQFF.

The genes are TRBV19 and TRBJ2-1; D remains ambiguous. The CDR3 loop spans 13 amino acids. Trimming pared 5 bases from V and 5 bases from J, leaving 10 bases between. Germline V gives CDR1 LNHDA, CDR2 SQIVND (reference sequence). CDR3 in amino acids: CASSPDWNNEQFF. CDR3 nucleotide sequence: TGTGCCAGTAGTCCTGACTGGAACAATGAGCAGTTCTTC.

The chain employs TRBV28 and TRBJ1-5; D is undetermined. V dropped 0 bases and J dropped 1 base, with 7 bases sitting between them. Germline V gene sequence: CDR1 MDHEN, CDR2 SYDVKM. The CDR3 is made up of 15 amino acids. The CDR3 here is CASSLWGGSNQPQHF. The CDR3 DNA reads TGTGCCAGCAGTTTATGGGGAGGAAGCAATCAGCCCCAGCATTTT.

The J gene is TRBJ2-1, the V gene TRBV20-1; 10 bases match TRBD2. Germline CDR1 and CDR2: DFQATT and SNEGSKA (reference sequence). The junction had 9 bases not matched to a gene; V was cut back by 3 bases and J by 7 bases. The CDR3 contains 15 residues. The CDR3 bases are TGCAGTGCTAGTCCTTTAGAAGCGGGAGGGAATGAGCAGTTCTTC. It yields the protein CSASPLEAGGNEQFF.

This CDR3 reads CAIRRGQPSYEQYF. In DNA form, the CDR3 reads TGTGCCATCAGGAGGGGGCAGCCCTCCTACGAGCAGTACTTC. This sequence joins TRBV10-3 and TRBJ2-7, with TRBD1 identical over 7 bases. The length of the CDR3 is 14 residues. Germline V gene lookup returns CDR1 ENHRY and CDR2 SYGVKD. After removal of 6 bases from V and 0 bases from J, the junction contained 5 bases not matched to a gene.

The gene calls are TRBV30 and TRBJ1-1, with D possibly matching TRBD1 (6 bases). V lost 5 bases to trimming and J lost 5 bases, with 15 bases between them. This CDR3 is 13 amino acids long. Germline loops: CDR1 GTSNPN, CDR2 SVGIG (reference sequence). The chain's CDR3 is CAWEGGLGTEAFF. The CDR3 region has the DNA TGTGCCTGGGAGGGGGGTTTGGGAACTGAAGCTTTCTTT.

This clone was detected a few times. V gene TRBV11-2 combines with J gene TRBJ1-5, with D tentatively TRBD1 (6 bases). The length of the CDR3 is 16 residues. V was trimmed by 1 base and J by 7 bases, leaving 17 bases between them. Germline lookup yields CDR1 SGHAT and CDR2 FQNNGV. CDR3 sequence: CASSLGPPGVGQPQHF. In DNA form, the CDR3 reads TGTGCCAGCAGCTTAGGCCCTCCAGGGGTAGGCCAGCCCCAGCATTTT.

The CDR3 region has the DNA TGTGCCAGCAGTGCCGGGACAGGGGGCGAGCAGTACTTC. Translating gives CASSAGTGGEQYF. This chain joins TRBV2 and TRBJ2-7, with TRBD1 identical over 11 bases. CDR3 length: 13 residues. CDR1 is SNHLY, CDR2 FYNNEI, per germline. The V and J ends lost 4 bases and 6 bases, in that order; junction bases with no gene match: 2.

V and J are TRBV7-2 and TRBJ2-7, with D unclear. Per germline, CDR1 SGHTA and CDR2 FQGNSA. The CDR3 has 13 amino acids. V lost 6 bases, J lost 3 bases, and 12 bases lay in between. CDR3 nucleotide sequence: TGTGCCAGCAGTCGCGGAATGGTCTACGAGCAGTACTTC. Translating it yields CASSRGMVYEQYF.

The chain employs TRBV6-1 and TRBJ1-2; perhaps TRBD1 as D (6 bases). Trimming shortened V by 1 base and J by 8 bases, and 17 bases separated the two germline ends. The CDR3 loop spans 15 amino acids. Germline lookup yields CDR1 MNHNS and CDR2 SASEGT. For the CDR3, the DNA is TGTGCCAGCAGTGAAGGGGGGACACCTAGGGCCGGCTACACCTTC. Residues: CASSEGGTPRAGYTF.